Sequencing of this TCR beta chain was carried out in a study of identical twins (dated by TCRdb to the mid-2010s). Context from the whole study: The study deep-sequenced TCR alpha and beta repertoires from monozygotic twins, unrelated adults of various ages and cord blood to test whether fetal clonotypes persist. To rule out contamination, replicate twin experiments were performed at different times with different library preparation protocols.

Every donor was a healthy Caucasian. Three pairs of female monozygotic twins, all aged roughly 18 to 29 years, were included in the twin cohort. Positive isolation kits from Invitrogen were used to isolate CD4+ and CD8+ T cell populations. The library was built by means of 5' RACE. Sequencing was performed on an Illumina HiSeq 2000. Template switching added a universal primer binding site, and the final cDNA carried a unique molecular identifier that allowed TCR cDNA molecules to be counted accurately. Specific primers in the conserved constant-segment region were used to synthesize first-strand cDNA for TCR alpha and beta chains. To control for contamination, every cDNA library carried two barcodes: a SMART-Mk sample barcode plus Illumina barcodes. TruSeq adapter sequences along with Illumina sample barcodes were introduced in two successive PCR steps. The TCR alpha and beta cDNA libraries were sequenced on the Illumina HiSeq platform using custom primers. Turning to the authors' computational methods: MiGEC was used to process raw reads and extract unique molecular identifiers, and MiXCR was used to find CDR3 positions. Recombination models were inferred per individual with the repgenHMM and IGoR tools using an EM algorithm. The tcR package in R was used for shared clonotype analysis, with sharing normalized by the product of cloneset sizes. Out-of-frame nonproductive sequences were analyzed to study raw recombination free of thymic and clonal selection effects. Through fastp at Q25 and MiXCR, TCRdb rebuilt clones from the public reads, retaining in-frame beta chains. When rows share a CDR3 protein, they turn into one entry using the most common DNA and genes. V and J calls and clone size were set by TCRdb, not the authors. Present in this sample are just under 550,000 distinct CDR3 sequences, 15% of which were seen just once. 0.44% of the sample lies in the top ten.

Comment on this clonotype: Its recognized antigen is unknown. No clone much larger than this one lies a single base away; base qualities are absent.

Summary of the overall study and its limitations: Zero-insertion analyses could be partly confounded by invariant T cells such as MAIT and iNKT, though diverse VJ usage argued against such confounding for most clonotypes. Compared with coincidental sharing between unrelated individuals, an excess of low generation-probability sequences was observed among out-of-frame TCR alpha sequences shared between twins. Out-of-frame TCR alpha sharing in monozygotic twins was systematically underestimated by recombination models, whereas sharing between unrelated individuals was in agreement with the recombination models. Because the same donors could not be followed over many years, conclusions were based on cross-sectional statistical analysis. Fewer insertions were carried by abundant cord blood beta clonotypes, a similar but weaker trend appeared in young adult naive repertoires, and no such trend appeared in memory repertoires. A weaker excess of twin sharing was found in beta out-of-frame sequences because the signal-to-noise ratio was lowered by fewer shared sequences.

The CDR3 has 14 amino acids, counting the end cysteine and phenylalanine. The sequence is cut down to CDR3 DNA, 42 bases in frame from base 1. V sheds 4 bases and J sheds 8 bases, leaving 18 bases between their ends. The germline V gene provides CDR1 SGHRS and CDR2 YFSETQ. These data are also associated with another study on yellow fever vaccine responses in identical twins. As that second paper reports: According to the authors, in identical twins the way T cells responded to vaccination appeared partly convergent and partly personalized. In identical twins, the study followed T cell clones that responded to the vaccine with precision.

This sequence originates from a woman younger than 30 in good health. The chain uses TRBV5-1 and TRBJ1-2; TRBD1 is a weak D gene call, 6 bases matching. The sample taken for sequencing was CD4+ T cells sorted from blood. The base sequence is TGCGCCAGCAGCCCTCTAACAGGGAAGGACGGCTACACCTTC. This sequence encodes CASSPLTGKDGYTF.